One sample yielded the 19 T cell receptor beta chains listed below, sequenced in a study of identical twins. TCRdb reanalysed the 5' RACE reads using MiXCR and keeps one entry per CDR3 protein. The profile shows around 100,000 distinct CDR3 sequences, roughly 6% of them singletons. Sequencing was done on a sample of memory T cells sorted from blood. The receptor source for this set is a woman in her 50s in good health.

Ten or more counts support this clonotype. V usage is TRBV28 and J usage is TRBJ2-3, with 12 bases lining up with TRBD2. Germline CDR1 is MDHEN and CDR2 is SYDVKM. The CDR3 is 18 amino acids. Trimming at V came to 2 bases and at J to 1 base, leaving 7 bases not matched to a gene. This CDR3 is CASSLVLSSGRGTDTQYF. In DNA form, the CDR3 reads TGTGCCAGCAGTTTAGTCCTGTCTAGCGGGAGGGGCACAGATACGCAGTATTTT.

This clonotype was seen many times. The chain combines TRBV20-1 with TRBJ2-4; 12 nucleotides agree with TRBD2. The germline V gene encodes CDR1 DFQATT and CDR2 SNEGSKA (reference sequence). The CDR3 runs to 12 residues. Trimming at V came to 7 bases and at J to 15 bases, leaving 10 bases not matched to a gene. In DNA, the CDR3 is TGCAGTGTCCGACTAGCGGGAGCGGCACGGTACTTC. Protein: CSVRLAGAARYF.

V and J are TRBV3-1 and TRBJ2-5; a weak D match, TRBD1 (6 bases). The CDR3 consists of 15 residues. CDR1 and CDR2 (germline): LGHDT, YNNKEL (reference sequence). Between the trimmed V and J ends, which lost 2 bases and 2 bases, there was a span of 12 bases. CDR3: CASSQPRTVQETQYF. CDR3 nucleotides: TGTGCCAGCAGCCAACCTCGGACAGTTCAAGAGACCCAGTACTTC.

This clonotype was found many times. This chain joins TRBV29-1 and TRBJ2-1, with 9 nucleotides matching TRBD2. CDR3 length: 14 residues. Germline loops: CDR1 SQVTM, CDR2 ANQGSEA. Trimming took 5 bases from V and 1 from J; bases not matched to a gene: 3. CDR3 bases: TGCAGCGTTTGGGCGGGAGGGTCCTACAATGAGCAGTTCTTC. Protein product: CSVWAGGSYNEQFF.

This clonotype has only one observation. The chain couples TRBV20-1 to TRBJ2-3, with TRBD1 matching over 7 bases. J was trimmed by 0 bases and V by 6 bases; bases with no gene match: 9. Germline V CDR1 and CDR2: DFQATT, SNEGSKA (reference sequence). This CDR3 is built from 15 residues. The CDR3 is CSATTGAASTDTQYF. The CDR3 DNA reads TGCAGTGCAACAACAGGGGCCGCTAGCACAGATACGCAGTATTTT.

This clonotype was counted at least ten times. The CDR3 nucleotides read TGTGCCAGCACCATTGGTGGACTAGCGGGACCGGAGACCCAGTACTTC. Its translation: CASTIGGLAGPETQYF. J is TRBJ2-5 and V is TRBV5-5, with 12 positions matching TRBD2. After removal of 6 bases from V and 5 bases from J, the junction contained 11 bases not matched to a gene. The CDR3 covers 16 residues. Germline V gene lookup returns CDR1 SGHKS and CDR2 YYEKEE (reference sequence).

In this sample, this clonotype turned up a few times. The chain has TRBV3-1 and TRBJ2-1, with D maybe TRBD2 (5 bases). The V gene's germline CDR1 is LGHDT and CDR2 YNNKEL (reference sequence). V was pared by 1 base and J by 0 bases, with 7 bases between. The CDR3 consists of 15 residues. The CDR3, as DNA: TGTGCCAGCAGCCAAGTAGGGAGCTCCTACAATGAGCAGTTCTTC. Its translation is CASSQVGSSYNEQFF.

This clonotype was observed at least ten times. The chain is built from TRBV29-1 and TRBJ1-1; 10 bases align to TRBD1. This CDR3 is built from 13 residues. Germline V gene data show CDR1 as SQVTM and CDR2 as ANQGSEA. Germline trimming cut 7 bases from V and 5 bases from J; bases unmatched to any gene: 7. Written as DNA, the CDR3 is TGCAGCGCCAAGACAGGGGGCATTACTGAAGCTTTCTTT. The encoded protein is CSAKTGGITEAFF.

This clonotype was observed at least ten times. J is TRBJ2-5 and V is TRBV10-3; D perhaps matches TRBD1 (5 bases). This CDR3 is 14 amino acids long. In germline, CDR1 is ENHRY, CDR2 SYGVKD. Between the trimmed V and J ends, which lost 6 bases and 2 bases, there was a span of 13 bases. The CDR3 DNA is TGTGCCATCAGGGACCCACGGACACAAGAGACCCAGTACTTC. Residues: CAIRDPRTQETQYF.

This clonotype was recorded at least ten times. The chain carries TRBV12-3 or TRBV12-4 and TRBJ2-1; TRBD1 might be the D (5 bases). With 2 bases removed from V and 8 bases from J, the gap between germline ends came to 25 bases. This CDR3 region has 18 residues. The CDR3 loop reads CASSLSRFTHTLQDEQFF. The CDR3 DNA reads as TGTGCCAGCAGTTTAAGTCGTTTCACCCACACCCTACAGGATGAGCAGTTCTTC.

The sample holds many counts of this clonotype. This chain's CDR3 is CASSPSGRGGKTEAFF. CDR3 in DNA: TGCGCCAGCAGCCCTTCGGGGAGGGGAGGAAAAACTGAAGCTTTCTTT. The V call is TRBV4-1, the J call TRBJ1-1; tentatively, D is TRBD1 (5 bases). Germline V gene data show CDR1 as MGHRA and CDR2 as YSYEKL. This CDR3 has 16 amino acids. The germline V and J ends were trimmed by 4 bases and 5 bases, with 20 bases remaining between them.

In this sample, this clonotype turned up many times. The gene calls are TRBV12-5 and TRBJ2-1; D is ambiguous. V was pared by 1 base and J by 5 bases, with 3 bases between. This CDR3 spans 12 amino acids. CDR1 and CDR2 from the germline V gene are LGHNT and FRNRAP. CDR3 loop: CASGLADNEQFF. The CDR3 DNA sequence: TGTGCTAGTGGTTTGGCAGACAATGAGCAGTTCTTC.

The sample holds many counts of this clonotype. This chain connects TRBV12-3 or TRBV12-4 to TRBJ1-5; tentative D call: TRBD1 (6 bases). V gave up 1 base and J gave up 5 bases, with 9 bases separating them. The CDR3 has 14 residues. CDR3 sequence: CASSLGRGHQPQHF. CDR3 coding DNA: TGTGCCAGCAGTTTAGGGCGGGGGCATCAGCCCCAGCATTTT.

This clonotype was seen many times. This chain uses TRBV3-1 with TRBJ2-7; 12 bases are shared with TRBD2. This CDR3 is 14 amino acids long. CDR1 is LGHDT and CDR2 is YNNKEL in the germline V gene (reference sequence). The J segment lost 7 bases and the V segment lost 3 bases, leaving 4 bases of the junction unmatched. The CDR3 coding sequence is TGTGCCAGCAGCCAGACTGGACTAGCGGGAGAGCAGTACTTC. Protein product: CASSQTGLAGEQYF.

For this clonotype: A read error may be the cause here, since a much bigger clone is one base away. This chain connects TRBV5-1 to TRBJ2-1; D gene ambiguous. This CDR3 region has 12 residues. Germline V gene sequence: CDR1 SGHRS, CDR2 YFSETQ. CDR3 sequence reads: CASSFERFEPFF. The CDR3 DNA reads TGCGCCAGCAGCTTCGAGCGATTTGAGCCGTTCTTC.

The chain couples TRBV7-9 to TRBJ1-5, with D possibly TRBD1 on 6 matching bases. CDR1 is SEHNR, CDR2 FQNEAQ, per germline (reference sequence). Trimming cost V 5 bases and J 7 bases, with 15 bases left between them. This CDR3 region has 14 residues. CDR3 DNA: TGTGCCAGCAGCGCTACAGGGCGAACGCAGCCCCAGCATTTT. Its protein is CASSATGRTQPQHF.

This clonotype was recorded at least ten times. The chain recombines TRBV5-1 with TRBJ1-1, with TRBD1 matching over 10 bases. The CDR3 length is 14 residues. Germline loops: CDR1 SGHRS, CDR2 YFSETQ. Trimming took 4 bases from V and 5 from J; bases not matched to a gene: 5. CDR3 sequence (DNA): TGCGCCAGCAGCCTGGACAGGGGGGATACTGAAGCTTTCTTT. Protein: CASSLDRGDTEAFF.

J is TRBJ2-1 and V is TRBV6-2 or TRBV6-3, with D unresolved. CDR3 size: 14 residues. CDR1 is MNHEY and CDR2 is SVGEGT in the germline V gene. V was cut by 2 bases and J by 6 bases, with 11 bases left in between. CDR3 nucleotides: TGTGCCAGCAGTTACCGCATTGGTCTCAATGAGCAGTTCTTC. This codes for CASSYRIGLNEQFF.

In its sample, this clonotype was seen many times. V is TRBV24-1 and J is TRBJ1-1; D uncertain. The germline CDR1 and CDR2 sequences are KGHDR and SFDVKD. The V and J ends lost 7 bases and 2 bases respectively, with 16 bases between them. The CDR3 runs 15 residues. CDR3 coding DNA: TGTGCCACCAGGCCCGGGAGGACTCCTAACACTGAAGCTTTCTTT. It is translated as CATRPGRTPNTEAFF.